These 29 T cell receptor beta chains originate from one sample sequenced in a study of blood T cell repertoires in COVID-19. The method was immunoSEQ multiplex PCR; TCRdb's version includes in-frame clones alone and lacks a portion of them. The sample carries tens of thousands of clones, approximately 89% recorded once. Sequenced material: peripheral blood. These receptors were collected from a woman aged 80 or over with acute or convalescent COVID-19.

This chain uses TRBV18 with TRBJ1-2; 10 positions match TRBD1. The J segment lost 8 bases and the V segment lost 2 bases, leaving 5 bases of the junction unmatched. This CDR3 is 14 amino acids long. From germline, CDR1 is KGHSH and CDR2 LQKENI. CDR3 sequence (DNA): TGTGCCAGCTCACCAGAGGGACAGGGGTACGGCTACACCTTC. Amino acid sequence: CASSPEGQGYGYTF.

The chain is built from TRBV11-3 and TRBJ2-7; TRBD2 agrees at 8 bases. The CDR3 contains 19 residues. Trimming cost V 0 bases and J 6 bases; bases outside gene matches: 19. CDR1 and CDR2 (germline): SGHNT, YENEEA. The CDR3 DNA reads TGTGCCAGCAGCTTAGATCAGGTGAGGGGGGGGACTAGTTCGGGCGAGCAGTACTTC. It translates to CASSLDQVRGGTSSGEQYF.

V and J are TRBV6-5 and TRBJ1-2; 7 bases are shared with TRBD1. The V gene end was trimmed by 2 bases and the J gene end by 3 bases; junction bases not matched to a gene: 0. CDR3 length: 13 residues. CDR1 MNHEY and CDR2 SVGAGI come from the germline V gene. CDR3 protein: CASSYDRDYGYTF. For the CDR3, the DNA is TGTGCCAGCAGTTACGACAGGGACTATGGCTACACCTTC.

The rearrangement links TRBV6-5 to TRBJ1-4, with a tentative D call TRBD1 (6 bases). The V gene lost 5 bases and the J gene lost 3 bases, with 10 bases spanning the gap. Germline V gene data show CDR1 as MNHEY and CDR2 as SVGAGI. The CDR3 consists of 14 residues. The DNA of the CDR3 is TGTGCCAGCAGTCATGACAGGCCTAATGAAAAACTGTTTTTT. Amino acids: CASSHDRPNEKLFF.

The genes are TRBV7-8 and TRBJ2-1; D is unresolved. The CDR3 spans 11 residues. V lost 8 bases, J lost 5 bases, and 7 bases lay in between. Germline-derived CDR1 and CDR2 are SGHVS and FQNEAQ. CDR3 DNA: TGTGCCAGCTCCCCGGACAATGAGCAGTTCTTC. This codes for CASSPDNEQFF. Full variable domain (outside the CDR3, taken from reference TRBV7-8 and TRBJ2-1): GAGVSQSPRYKVAKRGQDVALRCDPISGHVSLFWYQQALGQGPEFLTYFQNEAQLDKSGLPSDRFFAERPEGSVSTLKIQRTQQEDSAVYLCASSPDNEQFFGPGTRLTVL.

The rearrangement joins TRBV2 to TRBJ2-1; D possibly corresponds to TRBD1 (6 bases). V lost 2 bases, J lost 10 bases, and 12 bases lay in between. Germline assignment: CDR1 SNHLY and CDR2 FYNNEI. CDR3 length equals 13 residues. CDR3 protein: CASSESTGQEQFF. The CDR3 region has the DNA TGTGCCAGCAGTGAATCCACAGGGCAAGAGCAGTTCTTC.

The V call is TRBV5-1, the J call TRBJ2-5; a possible D gene is TRBD1 (7 bases). The germline V gene encodes CDR1 SGHRS and CDR2 YFSETQ. The CDR3 is 14 amino acids. V was pared by 4 bases and J by 2 bases, with 12 bases between. The CDR3 spells CASSRGTEQETQYF. CDR3 bases: TGCGCCAGCAGCCGGGGGACAGAGCAAGAGACCCAGTACTTC. Full variable domain (remainder filled in from reference TRBV5-1 and TRBJ2-5): KAGVTQTPRYLIKTRGQQVTLSCSPISGHRSVSWYQQTPGQGLQFLFEYFSETQRNKGNFPGRFSGRQFSNSRSEMNVSTLELGDSALYLCASSRGTEQETQYFGPGTRLLVL.

The gene calls are TRBV13 and TRBJ2-5; the match to TRBD2 covers 10 bases. The V gene end was trimmed by 5 bases and the J gene end by 5 bases; junction bases not matched to a gene: 11. Germline V gene sequence: CDR1 PRHDT, CDR2 FYEKMQ (reference sequence). This CDR3 has 16 amino acids. The CDR3 region is CASSTGLAKGGETQYF. The CDR3 DNA is TGTGCCAGCAGCACGGGACTAGCGAAGGGAGGGGAGACCCAGTACTTC.

Here the CDR3 DNA reads TGTGCCTGGAGTCCGGGTAGCGGTAGCACAGATACGCAGTATTTT. This gives the protein CAWSPGSGSTDTQYF. The chain has TRBV30 and TRBJ2-3; D may be TRBD2 (6 bases). CDR1 and CDR2 from the germline V gene are GTSNPN and SVGIG (reference sequence). The CDR3 runs to 15 residues. V lost 2 bases and J 0 bases, leaving 12 bases between the germline ends.

The chain combines TRBV27 with TRBJ2-1, with 9 bases fitting TRBD1. Trimming at V came to 7 bases and at J to 10 bases, leaving 14 bases not matched to a gene. CDR3 length: 15 amino acids. CDR1 and CDR2 from the germline V gene are MNHEY and SMNVEV (reference sequence). The CDR3 nucleotides read TGTGCCAGCAAGCCGGGACAGGGTCTATTGGGCGAGCAGTTCTTC. Amino acids: CASKPGQGLLGEQFF.

The gene calls are TRBV30 and TRBJ1-5; 8 bases are shared with TRBD1. This CDR3 region has 15 residues. After removal of 4 bases from V and 3 bases from J, the junction contained 8 bases not matched to a gene. Germline V CDR1 and CDR2: GTSNPN, SVGIG (reference sequence). CDR3 amino acids: CAWTIQGGPNQPQHF. The DNA for the CDR3 is TGTGCCTGGACCATACAGGGGGGACCCAATCAGCCCCAGCATTTT.

This sequence joins TRBV5-8 and TRBJ2-1; 10 nucleotides align to TRBD2. The V segment lost 4 bases and the J segment 2 bases; nucleotides outside the gene matches: 3. This CDR3 spans 15 amino acids. Germline loops: CDR1 SGHTS, CDR2 YDEGEE. The CDR3 nucleotides read TGTGCCAGCAGCCCAGGACTAGCGGCCTACAATGAGCAGTTCTTC. Its translation is CASSPGLAAYNEQFF. Full variable domain (outside the CDR3, taken from reference TRBV5-8 and TRBJ2-1): EAGVTQSPTHLIKTRGQQATLRCSPISGHTSVYWYQQALGLGLQFLLWYDEGEERNRGNFPPRFSGRQFPNYSSELNVNALELEDSALYLCASSPGLAAYNEQFFGPGTRLTVL.

The chain recombines TRBV6-5 with TRBJ1-6; weak D call: TRBD1 (5 bases). Germline CDR1 MNHEY, CDR2 SVGAGI. CDR3 size: 16 residues. Trimming took off 0 bases at V and 10 bases at J, with 16 bases between the two ends. The CDR3 reads CASSYSSRSRGSPLHF. The CDR3 coding sequence is TGTGCCAGCAGTTACTCGAGCCGGAGCCGGGGGTCACCCCTCCACTTT.

The chain carries TRBV23-1 and TRBJ1-5; a weak D match, TRBD1 (5 bases). TRBV23-1 is designated an ORF whose function remains uncertain. The CDR3 is 17 residues long. V was clipped by 3 bases and J by 2 bases, with 17 bases between them. The CDR3 coding sequence is TGCGCCAGCAGTCAGGCAGGGCAGCAGCGACGCAATCAGCCCCAGCATTTT. Its protein is CASSQAGQQRRNQPQHF.

V is TRBV5-5 and J is TRBJ2-7; weak D call: TRBD1 (6 bases). This CDR3 has 16 amino acids. Germline V gene lookup returns CDR1 SGHKS and CDR2 YYEKEE (reference sequence). V lost 0 bases and J 1 base, leaving 14 bases between the germline ends. The CDR3, as DNA: TGTGCCAGCAGCTTGGATTCAACAGGGATTTCCTACGAGCAGTACTTC. The encoded protein is CASSLDSTGISYEQYF. Combining the CDR3 with reference TRBV5-5 and TRBJ2-7 gives the whole variable domain DAGVTQSPTHLIKTRGQQVTLRCSPISGHKSVSWYQQVLGQGPQFIFQYYEKEERGRGNFPDRFSARQFPNYSSELNVNALLLGDSALYLCASSLDSTGISYEQYFGPGTRLTVT.

The chain links TRBV2 to TRBJ1-2; 12 bases are a match to TRBD1. Germline V gene sequence: CDR1 SNHLY, CDR2 FYNNEI. The CDR3 sequence is 14 residues long. With 5 bases clipped from V and 6 bases from J, the junction kept 4 bases outside the gene matches. Here the CDR3 reads CASSRDRGRNGYTF. CDR3 coding DNA: TGTGCCAGCAGTAGGGACAGGGGGCGCAATGGCTACACCTTC.

The chain uses TRBV5-6 and TRBJ2-1; TRBD2 matches at 8 bases. CDR3 length: 16 amino acids. CDR1 and CDR2 from the germline V gene are SGHDT and YYEEEE. Trimming removed 0 bases from V and 4 bases from J; junction bases left unmatched: 6. CDR3 in DNA: TGTGCCAGCAGCTTGGTGCCGGGGGGGCTGTACAATGAGCAGTTCTTC. Translation gives CASSLVPGGLYNEQFF.

This clone was seen only a few times. The V call is TRBV7-2, the J call TRBJ1-1; TRBD1 is a possible D gene (5 bases). This CDR3 spans 14 amino acids. V was pared by 5 bases and J by 0 bases, with 10 bases between. Germline loops: CDR1 SGHTA, CDR2 FQGNSA. The CDR3 DNA is TGTGCCAGCAGCCCACGACAGCTGAACACTGAAGCTTTCTTT. Amino acid sequence: CASSPRQLNTEAFF.

V is TRBV19 and J is TRBJ1-4; 7 bases fit TRBD1. The CDR3 runs to 14 residues. The J segment lost 7 bases and the V segment lost 5 bases, leaving 7 bases of the junction unmatched. Germline assignment: CDR1 LNHDA and CDR2 SQIVND (reference sequence). The CDR3, as DNA: TGTGCCAGTAGTCTCTCGGGACAGATTGAAAAACTGTTTTTT. It is translated as CASSLSGQIEKLFF.

This clone turned up a few times. The V gene is TRBV18, the J gene TRBJ1-1; 7 positions match TRBD1. V shed 3 bases and J 2 bases; nucleotides not matched to a gene: 3. The germline CDR1 and CDR2 sequences are KGHSH and LQKENI. The CDR3 runs to 14 residues. CDR3 in DNA: TGTGCCAGCTCACCCCAGGGGGGAAACACTGAAGCTTTCTTT. Translating it yields CASSPQGGNTEAFF.

This clone was recorded a few times. The rearrangement links TRBV29-1 to TRBJ2-7; D is possibly TRBD2 (6 bases). V was clipped by 4 bases and J by 6 bases, with 19 bases between them. The CDR3 runs 14 residues. Germline lookup yields CDR1 SQVTM and CDR2 ANQGSEA. The CDR3 nucleotides are TGCAGCGTTGTTTACTCCGGGACTCCGATCGAGCAGTACTTC. Protein sequence: CSVVYSGTPIEQYF.

The chain has TRBV11-3 and TRBJ2-7; 10 nucleotides align to TRBD1. The V gene end was trimmed by 5 bases and the J gene end by 2 bases; junction bases not matched to a gene: 6. This CDR3 is built from 15 residues. The germline gives CDR1 SGHNT, CDR2 YENEEA. The CDR3 DNA reads as TGTGCCAGCAGCCTTGGGACAGGGGCAACCTACGAGCAGTACTTC. It specifies CASSLGTGATYEQYF.

The chain recombines TRBV5-4 with TRBJ1-2; TRBD1 matches 8 bases. Germline-derived CDR1 and CDR2 are SGHNT and YYREEE (reference sequence). With V trimmed by 3 bases and J by 4 bases, 2 bases remained unmatched. The length of the CDR3 is 13 residues. CDR3 residues: CASSWDRTYGYTF. Here the CDR3 DNA reads TGTGCCAGCAGCTGGGACAGGACCTATGGCTACACCTTC.

The J gene is TRBJ1-1, the V gene TRBV9; D possibly corresponds to TRBD1 (6 bases). Trimming left V 0 bases short and J 10 bases short, with 16 bases between. CDR1 and CDR2 from the germline V gene are SGDLS and YYNGEE. CDR3 length: 14 residues. Here the CDR3 DNA reads TGTGCCAGCAGCGTAGCGACGGAAGGGGGTTTAGCTTTCTTT. It codes for CASSVATEGGLAFF.

The chain couples TRBV19 to TRBJ1-5; 7 positions agree with TRBD1. V lost 4 bases to trimming and J lost 0 bases; unmatched junction nucleotides: 12. The CDR3 loop spans 18 amino acids. Germline CDR1 and CDR2: LNHDA and SQIVND (reference sequence). The CDR3 here is CASSSSGTAFGSNQPQHF. The DNA for the CDR3 is TGTGCCAGTAGTAGTTCCGGGACAGCCTTTGGTAGCAATCAGCCCCAGCATTTT.

The CDR3 loop is CASSRQGAHNSPLHF. In DNA, the CDR3 is TGTGCCAGCAGCCGACAGGGCGCGCATAATTCACCCCTCCACTTT. The rearrangement joins TRBV6-5 to TRBJ1-6; 7 nucleotides align to TRBD1. CDR1 MNHEY and CDR2 SVGAGI come from the germline V gene. With 6 bases clipped from V and 5 bases from J, the junction kept 7 bases outside the gene matches. CDR3 length: 15 residues.

In this sample, this clone turned up a few times. The rearrangement links TRBV21-1 to TRBJ2-7; the table names TRBD1, a call not compared with the DNA. TRBV21-1 is a pseudogene. CDR3 length: 17 residues. The CDR3 nucleotides read TGTGCCACTAGCCAGATCCGACAGGGACTGAGCTCCTACGAGCAGTACTTC. It encodes CATSQIRQGLSSYEQYF.

The chain carries TRBV6-5 and TRBJ2-7; D might be TRBD2 (7 bases). Germline CDR1 reads MNHEY; CDR2 reads SVGAGI. The CDR3 consists of 14 residues. V gave up 4 bases and J gave up 7 bases, with 17 bases separating them. The CDR3 sequence is CASSLGGAPWEQYF. The CDR3 bases are TGTGCCAGCAGTTTAGGGGGGGCCCCGTGGGAGCAGTACTTC.

The gene calls are TRBV7-2 and TRBJ2-7, with D uncertain. CDR1 SGHTA and CDR2 FQGNSA come from the germline V gene. The ends were cut back, 6 bases at V and 2 bases at J, with 11 bases in the middle. The CDR3 runs to 13 residues. The DNA for the CDR3 is TGTGCCAGCAGAACCCGGGTCCCCTACGAGCAGTACTTC. It codes for CASRTRVPYEQYF.